Detailed here is one T cell receptor beta chain. This CDR3 is built from 14 residues. Germline CDR1 SNHLY, CDR2 FYNNEI. Trimming removed 3 bases from V and 0 bases from J, with 6 bases in between. These data belong to a study of blood T cells in healthy people across ages. The second PCR ran about 6 to 12 cycles with a sample-barcoded 5' primer and J-beta primers. TCRdb re-derived calls from the 5' RACE reads in MiXCR, one entry per CDR3 protein. The sample includes 600,000 to 650,000 distinct CDR3 sequences, 45% to 65% of them seen just once. Material: blood. This clonotype was obtained from a man aged 55 to 70 in good health. This chain connects TRBV2 to TRBJ1-5; the D is unclear. The chain's CDR3 is CASSDLSSNQPQHF. CDR3 nucleotides: TGTGCCAGCAGTGATCTCAGTAGCAATCAGCCCCAGCATTTT.